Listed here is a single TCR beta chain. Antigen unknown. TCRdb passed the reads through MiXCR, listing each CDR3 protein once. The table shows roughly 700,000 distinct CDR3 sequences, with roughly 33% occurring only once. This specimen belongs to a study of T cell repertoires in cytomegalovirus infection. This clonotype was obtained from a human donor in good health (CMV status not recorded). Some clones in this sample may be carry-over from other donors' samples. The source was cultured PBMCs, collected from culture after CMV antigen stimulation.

For the CDR3, the DNA is TGCAGTGCTAGAGATCGGGTCCGAGGGAGCAATCAGCCCCAGCATTTT. Its translation: CSARDRVRGSNQPQHF. The chain couples TRBV20-1 to TRBJ1-5, with unresolved D. The length of the CDR3 is 16 residues. V was pared by 0 bases and J by 1 base, with 13 bases between. Germline loops: CDR1 DFQATT, CDR2 SNEGSKA (reference sequence).